One sample yielded the 27 T cell receptor beta chains listed below, sequenced in a study of shared clonotypes between healthy human individuals. Naive CD8 cells, CD45RO-negative and positively selected for CCR7, excluded terminally differentiated effector memory CD45RA+ cells. Profiled with immunoSEQ multiplex PCR; TCRdb holds only in-frame clones, not every one. The sample lists some 740,000 clones, over 90% occurring once. Material for sequencing was naive CD8+ T cells sorted from blood. The receptors were gathered from a man aged 25 to 40 in good health.

This chain connects TRBV7-9 to TRBJ2-7, with 7 bases lining up with TRBD1. Trimming took 4 bases from V and 7 from J; bases not matched to a gene: 19. Germline CDR1 reads SEHNR; CDR2 reads FQNEAQ (reference sequence). The CDR3 sequence is 17 residues long. The CDR3 region has the DNA TGTGCCAGCAGCTCAAGCTACACATCGGACAGGTTTCTTGAGCAGTACTTC. It yields the protein CASSSSYTSDRFLEQYF.

V is TRBV27 and J is TRBJ2-7, with no clear D. Germline V gene data show CDR1 as MNHEY and CDR2 as SMNVEV (reference sequence). The CDR3 totals 13 residues. Trimming removed 4 bases from V and 2 bases from J, with 9 bases in between. CDR3 protein: CASSYGSPYEQYF. CDR3 DNA sequence: TGTGCCAGCAGTTACGGCAGCCCCTACGAGCAGTACTTC.

V usage is TRBV7-2 and J usage is TRBJ2-7; maybe TRBD2 (6 bases). From germline, CDR1 is SGHTA and CDR2 FQGNSA. This CDR3 comprises 15 residues. V lost 4 bases to trimming and J lost 3 bases, with 16 bases between them. The chain's CDR3 is CASSSEGNSDYEQYF. As DNA, the CDR3 is TGTGCCAGCAGCTCGGAGGGGAACTCGGACTACGAGCAGTACTTC.

Written as DNA, the CDR3 is TGTGCCAGCGGGGAGCAGGGCTACGAGCAGTACTTC. Translation gives CASGEQGYEQYF. The chain links TRBV28 to TRBJ2-7, with D perhaps being TRBD1 or TRBD2 (5 bases each). Germline V CDR1 and CDR2: MDHEN, SYDVKM. The V end was cut by 8 bases, the J end by 3 bases, with 11 bases between. This CDR3 has 12 amino acids.

With respect to this clone: The sample carries other DNA sequences with the same CDR3. The chain combines TRBV6-6 with TRBJ2-6; D call uncertain. Trimming pared 5 bases from V and 0 bases from J, leaving 8 bases between. CDR3 size: 15 residues. Germline V CDR1 and CDR2: MNHNY, SVGAGI (reference sequence). CDR3 coding DNA: TGTGCCAGCAGTAATCAGCGCTCTGGGGCCAACGTCCTGACTTTC. Protein product: CASSNQRSGANVLTF.

V usage is TRBV27 and J usage is TRBJ1-1; a possible D gene is TRBD1 (6 bases). The CDR3 spans 15 residues. Germline CDR1 reads MNHEY; CDR2 reads SMNVEV (reference sequence). Trimming stripped 2 bases from V and 1 base from J, with 11 bases between. CDR3 bases: TGTGCCAGCAGTTTAGGGGGCGGACAGAACACTGAAGCTTTCTTT. This sequence encodes CASSLGGGQNTEAFF.

The chain employs TRBV9 and TRBJ2-1, with TRBD1 matching over 10 bases. The CDR3 extends over 15 amino acids. The J segment lost 8 bases and the V segment lost 4 bases, leaving 9 bases of the junction unmatched. Germline CDR1 and CDR2: SGDLS and YYNGEE. The CDR3 protein is CASSPWDRGRDEQFF. Here the CDR3 DNA reads TGTGCCAGCAGCCCTTGGGACAGGGGTAGGGATGAGCAGTTCTTC. Full variable domain (outside the CDR3, taken from reference TRBV9 and TRBJ2-1): DSGVTQTPKHLITATGQRVTLRCSPRSGDLSVYWYQQSLDQGLQFLIQYYNGEERAKGNILERFSAQQFPDLHSELNLSSLELGDSALYFCASSPWDRGRDEQFFGPGTRLTVL.

The chain carries TRBV15 and TRBJ2-5, with 9 positions matching TRBD1. Germline-derived CDR1 and CDR2 are LNHNV and YYDKDF (reference sequence). Trimming removed 1 base from V and 2 bases from J; junction bases left unmatched: 8. There are 17 residues in the CDR3. The CDR3 protein is CATSRGQPGQGQETQYF. CDR3 nucleotides: TGTGCCACCAGCAGAGGGCAACCGGGACAGGGTCAAGAGACCCAGTACTTC.

The genes are TRBV7-8 and TRBJ2-5; TRBD2 matches 8 bases. This CDR3 contains 16 residues. With 5 bases clipped from V and 5 bases from J, the junction kept 13 bases outside the gene matches. Per the germline V gene, CDR1 is SGHVS and CDR2 is FQNEAQ. CDR3 in DNA: TGTGCCAGCAGCCTAAGGACTGGGACTAGTGGGGAGACCCAGTACTTC. Translation gives CASSLRTGTSGETQYF. The complete variable domain, with remaining parts taken from reference TRBV7-8 and TRBJ2-5, reads GAGVSQSPRYKVAKRGQDVALRCDPISGHVSLFWYQQALGQGPEFLTYFQNEAQLDKSGLPSDRFFAERPEGSVSTLKIQRTQQEDSAVYLCASSLRTGTSGETQYFGPGTRLLVL.

This sequence joins TRBV7-6 and TRBJ2-1, with 12 bases fitting TRBD2. The CDR3 runs 16 residues. Germline trimming cut 5 bases from V and 4 bases from J; bases unmatched to any gene: 6. Germline lookup yields CDR1 SGHVS and CDR2 FNYEAQ. The DNA of the CDR3 is TGTGCCAGCAGCCGTATGGGACTAGCGGGTTACAATGAGCAGTTCTTC. Amino acids: CASSRMGLAGYNEQFF.

The genes are TRBV7-6 and TRBJ2-1; 7 bases match TRBD1. Germline V CDR1 and CDR2: SGHVS, FNYEAQ. The CDR3 is made up of 15 amino acids. V dropped 5 bases and J dropped 2; count of bases not matched to a gene: 6. The CDR3 sequence: CASSPDRAPYNEQFF. The CDR3 region has the DNA TGTGCCAGCAGCCCAGACAGGGCCCCCTACAATGAGCAGTTCTTC.

The chain recombines TRBV10-3 with TRBJ1-3; D unclear. Germline CDR1 ENHRY, CDR2 SYGVKD. The V end lost 0 bases, the J end lost 8 bases, and 2 bases lay between the germline ends. The CDR3 loop spans 11 amino acids. CDR3 sequence reads: CAISESDTIYF. The CDR3, as DNA: TGTGCCATCAGTGAGTCGGACACCATATATTTT.

This clone was recorded once. In DNA, the CDR3 is TGTGCCAGCAGTTACTCGCTAGGCTTCGGCACAGATACGCAGTATTTT. The encoded protein is CASSYSLGFGTDTQYF. This chain joins TRBV6-5 and TRBJ2-3, with D hard to call. V gave up 0 bases and J gave up 1 base, with 11 bases separating them. CDR3 size: 16 residues. CDR1 is MNHEY, CDR2 SVGAGI, per germline.

The chain combines TRBV6-6 with TRBJ2-1, with 12 positions matching TRBD2. The CDR3 is 15 residues long. The V gene end was trimmed by 8 bases and the J gene end by 7 bases; junction bases not matched to a gene: 9. In germline, CDR1 is MNHNY, CDR2 SVGAGI (reference sequence). The DNA of the CDR3 is TGTGCCAGCGTAGGACTAGCGGGATCAGGGAATGAGCAGTTCTTC. Translating gives CASVGLAGSGNEQFF.

The chain joins TRBV30 to TRBJ1-1, with D possibly TRBD1 on 6 matching bases. This CDR3 spans 13 amino acids. V shed 2 bases and J shed 8 bases, with 15 bases lying between them. Germline assignment: CDR1 GTSNPN and CDR2 SVGIG (reference sequence). CDR3 protein: CAWSSGADGEAFF. CDR3 nucleotides: TGTGCCTGGAGTTCAGGGGCCGACGGGGAAGCTTTCTTT.

The V and J genes are TRBV4-1 and TRBJ1-2, with 12 bases identical to TRBD1. From germline, CDR1 is MGHRA and CDR2 YSYEKL. Losses at the gene ends were 3 bases for V and 6 bases for J; bases not matched to a gene: 2. This CDR3 spans 14 amino acids. The CDR3 nucleotides read TGCGCCAGCAGCCAGGGGACAGGGGGCGATGGCTACACCTTC. This codes for CASSQGTGGDGYTF.

This sequence joins TRBV9 and TRBJ1-1; D is perhaps TRBD1 (5 bases). Trimming cost V 4 bases and J 2 bases, with 15 bases left between them. Germline assignment: CDR1 SGDLS and CDR2 YYNGEE. This CDR3 is 15 amino acids long. CDR3 DNA: TGTGCCAGCAGCCCCGGGGGGGGTAGTAACACTGAAGCTTTCTTT. It specifies CASSPGGGSNTEAFF.

The CDR3 protein is CASSPGRASGAYEQFF. DNA for the CDR3: TGTGCCAGCAGCCCCGGCCGGGCTAGCGGGGCCTATGAGCAGTTCTTC. The chain links TRBV7-9 to TRBJ2-1, with 9 bases matching TRBD2. The CDR3 runs 16 residues. Germline V gene lookup returns CDR1 SEHNR and CDR2 FQNEAQ (reference sequence). The V segment lost 5 bases and the J segment 8 bases; nucleotides outside the gene matches: 13.

The chain combines TRBV7-9 with TRBJ2-1; 9 bases match TRBD2. V trimming: 4 bases; J trimming: 2 bases; junction bases outside the gene matches: 3. Looked up from germline, CDR1 is SEHNR and CDR2 is FQNEAQ (reference sequence). The CDR3 loop spans 15 amino acids. In nucleotides, the CDR3 is TGTGCCAGCAGCTCGGGGACTAGCCCCTACAATGAGCAGTTCTTC. It translates to CASSSGTSPYNEQFF. Filled out from reference TRBV7-9 and TRBJ2-1, the complete variable domain reads DTGVSQNPRHKITKRGQNVTFRCDPISEHNRLYWYRQTLGQGPEFLTYFQNEAQLEKSRLLSDRFSAERPKGSFSTLEIQRTEQGDSAMYLCASSSGTSPYNEQFFGPGTRLTVL.

The rearrangement uses TRBV6-5 and TRBJ2-2; 7 nucleotides align to TRBD1. Losses at the gene ends were 2 bases for V and 7 bases for J; bases not matched to a gene: 1. The CDR3 is 13 residues long. The V gene's germline CDR1 is MNHEY and CDR2 SVGAGI. CDR3 bases: TGTGCCAGCAGTTACCCAGGGGGCGGGGAGCTGTTTTTT. Amino acids: CASSYPGGGELFF.

In this sample, this clone turned up once. V usage is TRBV29-1 and J usage is TRBJ1-1; possibly TRBD1 for D (6 bases). This CDR3 spans 12 amino acids. CDR1 SQVTM and CDR2 ANQGSEA come from the germline V gene. The V gene lost 7 bases and the J gene lost 8 bases, with 17 bases spanning the gap. The CDR3 coding sequence is TGCAGCGCAGCGTGGACAGACAAAGAAGCTTTCTTT. Its translation is CSAAWTDKEAFF.

This chain connects TRBV28 to TRBJ2-2; 8 positions match TRBD1. Germline trimming cut 3 bases from V and 0 bases from J; bases unmatched to any gene: 9. The germline V gene encodes CDR1 MDHEN and CDR2 SYDVKM. The CDR3 has 18 amino acids. CDR3 DNA sequence: TGTGCCAGCAGTTTTGAGGAACAGGGACAGGCGAACACCGGGGAGCTGTTTTTT. Protein product: CASSFEEQGQANTGELFF.

The chain employs TRBV4-1 and TRBJ2-1, with 7 bases lining up with TRBD1. The CDR3 covers 15 residues. Trimming took 4 bases from V and 8 from J; bases not matched to a gene: 11. Germline assignment: CDR1 MGHRA and CDR2 YSYEKL. The CDR3 is CASSLRQGLVDEQFF. Written as DNA, the CDR3 is TGCGCCAGCAGCCTTAGACAGGGCCTGGTTGATGAGCAGTTCTTC.

The rearrangement links TRBV2 to TRBJ2-2, with 7 bases lining up with TRBD1. Germline assignment: CDR1 SNHLY and CDR2 FYNNEI. With 8 bases clipped from V and 2 bases from J, the junction kept 2 bases outside the gene matches. The CDR3 consists of 13 residues. This CDR3 reads CASHRGNTGELFF. The CDR3 coding sequence is TGTGCCAGCCACAGGGGTAACACCGGGGAGCTGTTTTTT.

As concerns this clone: The junction departs from germline at one end; a sequencing error may be responsible. The chain uses TRBV7-8 and TRBJ2-3; 10 nucleotides align to TRBD2. Germline V gives CDR1 SGHVS, CDR2 FQNEAQ. The CDR3 totals 16 residues. The CDR3 bases are TGTGCCGGCAGCCTCAAGCGGGAGGGGGACACAGATACGCAGTATTTT. Translation gives CAGSLKREGDTDTQYF.

For this clone: One junction end disagrees with the germline gene, perhaps due to a read error. The CDR3 protein is CASSRGSGNPYGQYF. The CDR3, as DNA: TGTGCCAGCAGCCGCGGGTCGGGGAACCCTTACGGGCAGTACTTC. The chain recombines TRBV7-2 with TRBJ2-7; D is possibly TRBD2 (5 bases). CDR3 length: 15 residues. CDR1 and CDR2 (germline): SGHTA, FQGNSA.

The chain carries TRBV7-8 and TRBJ2-1, with TRBD1 identical over 9 bases. The CDR3 has 15 residues. Germline V gene sequence: CDR1 SGHVS, CDR2 FQNEAQ. Losses at the gene ends were 6 bases for V and 6 bases for J; bases not matched to a gene: 9. Here the CDR3 reads CASSSRQGVSNEQFF. In DNA form, the CDR3 reads TGTGCCAGCAGTTCACGACAGGGGGTGAGCAATGAGCAGTTCTTC.